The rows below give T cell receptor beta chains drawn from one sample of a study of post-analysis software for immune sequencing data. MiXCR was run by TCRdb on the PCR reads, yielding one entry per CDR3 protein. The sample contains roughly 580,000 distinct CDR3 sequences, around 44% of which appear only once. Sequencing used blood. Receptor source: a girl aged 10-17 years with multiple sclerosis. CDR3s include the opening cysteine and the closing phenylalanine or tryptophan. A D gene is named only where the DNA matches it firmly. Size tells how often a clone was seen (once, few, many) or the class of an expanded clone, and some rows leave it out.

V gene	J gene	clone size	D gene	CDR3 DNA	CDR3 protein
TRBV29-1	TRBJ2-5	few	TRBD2	TGCAGCGTTGCTAGCGGGACCCAAGAGACCCAGTACTTC	CSVASGTQETQYF
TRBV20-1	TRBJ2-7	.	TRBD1	TGCAGTGCCTGGGACAGGGTAAACTACGAGCAGTACTTC	CSAWDRVNYEQYF
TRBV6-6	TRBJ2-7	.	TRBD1	TGTGCCAGCAGTTACGGGACAGGGCGTTCCTACGAGCAGTACTTC	CASSYGTGRSYEQYF
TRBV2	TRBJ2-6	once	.	TGTGCCAGCAGTGGCAGGGCTGGGGCCAACGTCCTGACTTTC	CASSGRAGANVLTF
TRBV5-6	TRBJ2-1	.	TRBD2	TGTGCCAGCAGCCATCGGGCACTTAGCGGGAGGTCCAGCTCCTACAATGAGCAGTTCTTC	CASSHRALSGRSSSYNEQFF
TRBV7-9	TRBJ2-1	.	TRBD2	TGTGCCAGCAATGTAGCGGGGTTGGGAGGTAATGAGCAGTTCTTC	CASNVAGLGGNEQFF
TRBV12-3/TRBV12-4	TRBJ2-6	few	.	TGTGCCAGCAGCCATCCGTCCTCTGGGGCCAACGTCCTGACTTTC	CASSHPSSGANVLTF
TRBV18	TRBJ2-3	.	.	TGTGCCAGCTCACCTAGGGGGGCCGAGACAGATACGCAGTATTTT	CASSPRGAETDTQYF
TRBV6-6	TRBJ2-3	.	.	TGTGCCAGCACCAAACGGGATTCTCTTACAGATACGCAGTATTTT	CASTKRDSLTDTQYF
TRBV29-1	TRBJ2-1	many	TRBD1	TGCAGCGTTGGCGGGACAGGGAGGAGCCCCCAGTTCTTC	CSVGGTGRSPQFF
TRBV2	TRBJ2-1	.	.	TGTGCCAGCAGCGGACAGTTATACAATGAGCAGTTCTTC	CASSGQLYNEQFF
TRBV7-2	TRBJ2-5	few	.	TGTGCCAGCAGCGCCCTGCCCGGGACTGCGACCCAGTACTTC	CASSALPGTATQYF
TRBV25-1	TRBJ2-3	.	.	TGTGCCAGCAGCCCCGCGGCAGCCACAGATACGCAGTATTTT	CASSPAAATDTQYF
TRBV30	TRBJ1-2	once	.	TGTGCCTGGAGTGTAAAGGGAGACTATGGCTACACCTTC	CAWSVKGDYGYTF
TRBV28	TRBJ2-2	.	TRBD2	TGTGCCAGCAGTTTAAGCATGCGGGGGAGGGGAAGCGGTCCGTACACCGGGGAGCTGTTTTTT	CASSLSMRGRGSGPYTGELFF
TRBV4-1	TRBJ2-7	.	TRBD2	TGCGCCAGCAGCCGGGGGACTAGCGGGATCTACGAGCAGTACTTC	CASSRGTSGIYEQYF
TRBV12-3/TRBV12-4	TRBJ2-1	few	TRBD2	TGTGCCAGCAGTTTAGGTAGCGGGAGGGCCTCCTACAATGAGCAGTTCTTC	CASSLGSGRASYNEQFF
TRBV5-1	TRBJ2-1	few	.	TGCGCCAGCAGCCCTGGATATAGCGCGAGTAACAATGAGCAGTTCTTC	CASSPGYSASNNEQFF
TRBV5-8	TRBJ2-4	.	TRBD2	TGTGCCAGCAGCTTGGAGATTAGCGGGAGCGTGGGGGCCAAAAACATTCAGTACTTC	CASSLEISGSVGAKNIQYF
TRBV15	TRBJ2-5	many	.	TGTGCCACCAGCAGAGATTCAGGGGCGCAGGAGACCCAGTACTTC	CATSRDSGAQETQYF
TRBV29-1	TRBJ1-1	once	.	TGCAGCGTTGGACAAAGGGGGACTGAAGCTTTCTTT	CSVGQRGTEAFF
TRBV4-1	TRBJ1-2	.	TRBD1	TGCGCCAGCAGCCAGGAGGACAGGAACTATGGCTACACCTTC	CASSQEDRNYGYTF
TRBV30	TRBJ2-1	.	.	TGTGCCTGGAGGCCCACTAGTTGGAATGAGCAGTTCTTC	CAWRPTSWNEQFF
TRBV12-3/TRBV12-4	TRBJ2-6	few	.	TGTGCCAGCAGAGGCAGGCCTGGGGCCAACGTCCTGACTTTC	CASRGRPGANVLTF
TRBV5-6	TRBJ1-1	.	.	TGTGCCAGCAGCGTGACAGGAGGAGGAAACACTGAAGCTTTCTTT	CASSVTGGGNTEAFF
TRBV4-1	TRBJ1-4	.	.	TGCGCCAGCAGCCTCAAGGGTACGCGGTCGACTAATGAAAAACTGTTTTTT	CASSLKGTRSTNEKLFF
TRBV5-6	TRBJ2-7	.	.	TGTGCCAGCAGCTTTTTAAACGAGCAGTACTTC	CASSFLNEQYF
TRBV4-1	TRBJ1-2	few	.	TGCGCCAGCAGCCAGAGGGAGACAGCGGTCTATGGCTACACCTTC	CASSQRETAVYGYTF
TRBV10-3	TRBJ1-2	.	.	TGTGCCATCAGTGCAGGGGATCATGGCTACACCTTC	CAISAGDHGYTF
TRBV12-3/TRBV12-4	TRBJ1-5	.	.	TGTGCCAGCAGTTTTGGGGGGATGGGCAATCAGCCCCAGCATTTT	CASSFGGMGNQPQHF
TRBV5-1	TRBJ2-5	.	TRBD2	TGCGCCAGCAGCGAAACGACTAGCGGGAGAGAGACCCAGTACTTC	CASSETTSGRETQYF
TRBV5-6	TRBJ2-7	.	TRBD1	TGTGCCAGCAGCTTCAACCAGGGGGCGATTGGCTACGAGCAGTACTTC	CASSFNQGAIGYEQYF
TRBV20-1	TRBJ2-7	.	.	TGCAGTGCTTCGGAGCGTACCTTCTACGAGCAGTACTTC	CSASERTFYEQYF
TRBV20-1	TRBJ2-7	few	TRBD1	TGCAGTGCTTCTTTCGGGACAGCAGCCTACGAGCAGTACTTC	CSASFGTAAYEQYF
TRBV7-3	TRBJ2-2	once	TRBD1	TGTGCCAGCAGCTTAACAACGGGACAGGGACCCACCGGGGAGCTGTTTTTT	CASSLTTGQGPTGELFF
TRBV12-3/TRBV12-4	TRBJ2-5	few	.	TGTGCCAGCAGTTTGAAGGGGCAAGGAGGGGGCCAAGAGACCCAGTACTTC	CASSLKGQGGGQETQYF
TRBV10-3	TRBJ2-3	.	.	TGTGCCATCAGCGGCGGGCAGACAGATACGCAGTATTTT	CAISGGQTDTQYF
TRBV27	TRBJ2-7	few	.	TGTGCCAGCAGGGTGCGGTGGGCGGGATCCTACGAGCAGTACTTC	CASRVRWAGSYEQYF
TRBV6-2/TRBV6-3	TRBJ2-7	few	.	TGTGCCACGGAGGGCCCCTACGAGCAGTACTTC	CATEGPYEQYF
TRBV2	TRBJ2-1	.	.	TGTGCCAGCAGTGAGGGGCCCAATGAGCAGTTCTTC	CASSEGPNEQFF
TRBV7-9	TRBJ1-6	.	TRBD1	TGTGCCAGCAGCCTCGGGAGACTGACAGGGGCCTTCGTGGGTTCACCCCTCCACTTT	CASSLGRLTGAFVGSPLHF
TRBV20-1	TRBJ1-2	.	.	TGCAGTGCTAGATCTCCTAACTATGGCTACACCTTC	CSARSPNYGYTF
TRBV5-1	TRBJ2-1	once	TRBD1	TGCGCCAGCAGCCCCGACAGGGCTTCGGCCAATGAGCAGTTCTTC	CASSPDRASANEQFF
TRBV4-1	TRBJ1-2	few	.	TGCGCCAGCAGGCCTCAAAGCGAACGGAAAAACTATGGCTACACCTTC	CASRPQSERKNYGYTF
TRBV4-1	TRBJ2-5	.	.	TGCGCCAGCAGCCCTGCGGAGACACAAGAGACCCAGTACTTC	CASSPAETQETQYF
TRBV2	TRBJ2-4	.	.	TGTGCCAGCAGTGGGGGTAGTCCTACACTCCTTCTTCAGCAGTACTTC	CASSGGSPTLLLQQYF
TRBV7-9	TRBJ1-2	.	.	TGTGCCAGCAGCCGAGAGTATGGGACGCTGGGGGGTGGCTACACCTTC	CASSREYGTLGGGYTF
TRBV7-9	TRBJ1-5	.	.	TGTGCCAGCAGCCTTATGGGGGATGCCCAGCATTTT	CASSLMGDAQHF